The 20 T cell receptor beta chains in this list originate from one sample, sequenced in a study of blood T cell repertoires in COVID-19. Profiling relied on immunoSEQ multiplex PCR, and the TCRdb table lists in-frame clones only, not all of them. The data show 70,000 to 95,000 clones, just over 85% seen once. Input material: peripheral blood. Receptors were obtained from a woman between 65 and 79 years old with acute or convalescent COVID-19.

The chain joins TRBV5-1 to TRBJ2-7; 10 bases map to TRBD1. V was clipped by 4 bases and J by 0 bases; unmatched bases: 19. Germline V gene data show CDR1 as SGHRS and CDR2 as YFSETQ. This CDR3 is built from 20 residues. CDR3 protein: CASSQPRDRGSGPSSYEQYF. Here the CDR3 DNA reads TGCGCCAGCAGCCAGCCCCGGGACAGGGGTTCGGGACCTAGCTCCTACGAGCAGTACTTC.

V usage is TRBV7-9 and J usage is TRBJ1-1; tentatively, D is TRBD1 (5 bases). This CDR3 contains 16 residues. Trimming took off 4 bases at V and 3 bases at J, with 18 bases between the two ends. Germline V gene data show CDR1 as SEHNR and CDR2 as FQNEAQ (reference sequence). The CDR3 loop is CASSSRRQGRDTEAFF. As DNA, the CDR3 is TGTGCCAGCAGCTCGAGACGTCAGGGTCGGGACACTGAAGCTTTCTTT.

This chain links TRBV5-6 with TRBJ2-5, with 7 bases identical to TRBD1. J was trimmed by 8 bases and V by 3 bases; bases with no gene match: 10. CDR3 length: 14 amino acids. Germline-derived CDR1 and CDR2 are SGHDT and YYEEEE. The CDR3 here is CASSWGTEQVTQYF. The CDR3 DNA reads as TGTGCCAGCAGCTGGGGGACAGAGCAAGTTACCCAGTACTTC. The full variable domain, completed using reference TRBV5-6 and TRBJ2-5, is DAGVTQSPTHLIKTRGQQVTLRCSPKSGHDTVSWYQQALGQGPQFIFQYYEEEERQRGNFPDRFSGHQFPNYSSELNVNALLLGDSALYLCASSWGTEQVTQYFGPGTRLLVL.

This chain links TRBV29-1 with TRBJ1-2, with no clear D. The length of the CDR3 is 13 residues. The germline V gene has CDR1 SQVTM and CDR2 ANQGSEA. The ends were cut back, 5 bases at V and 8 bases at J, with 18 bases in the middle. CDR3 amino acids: CSVTMTPRGGYTF. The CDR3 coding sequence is TGCAGCGTTACTATGACGCCCAGAGGAGGCTACACCTTC. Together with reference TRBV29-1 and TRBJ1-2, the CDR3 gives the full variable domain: SAVISQKPSRDICQRGTSLTIQCQVDSQVTMMFWYRQQPGQSLTLIATANQGSEATYESGFVIDKFPISRPNLTFSTLTVSNMSPEDSSIYLCSVTMTPRGGYTFGSGTRLTVV.

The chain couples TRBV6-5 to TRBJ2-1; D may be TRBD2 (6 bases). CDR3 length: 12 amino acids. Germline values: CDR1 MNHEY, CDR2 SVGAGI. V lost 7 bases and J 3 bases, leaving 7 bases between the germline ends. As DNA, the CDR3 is TGTGCCAGCACGGAGGGCTACAATGAGCAGTTCTTC. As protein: CASTEGYNEQFF.

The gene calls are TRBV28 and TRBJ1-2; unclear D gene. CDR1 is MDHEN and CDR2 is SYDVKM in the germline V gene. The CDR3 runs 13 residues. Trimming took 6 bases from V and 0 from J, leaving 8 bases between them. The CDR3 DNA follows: TGTGCCAGCAGAACCGGGACTAACTATGGCTACACCTTC. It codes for CASRTGTNYGYTF.

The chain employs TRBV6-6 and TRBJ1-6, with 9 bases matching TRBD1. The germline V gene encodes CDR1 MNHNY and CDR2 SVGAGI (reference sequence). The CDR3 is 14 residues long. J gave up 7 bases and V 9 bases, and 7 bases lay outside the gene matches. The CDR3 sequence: CASYTGTGNSPLHF. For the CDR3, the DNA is TGTGCCAGTTACACCGGGACAGGGAATTCACCCCTCCACTTT.

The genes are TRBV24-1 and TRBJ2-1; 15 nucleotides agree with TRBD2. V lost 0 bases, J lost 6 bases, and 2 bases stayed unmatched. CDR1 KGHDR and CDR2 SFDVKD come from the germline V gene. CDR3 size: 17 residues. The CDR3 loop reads CATSDLKGLAGGNEQFF. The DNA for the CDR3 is TGTGCCACCAGTGATTTGAAGGGACTAGCGGGGGGCAATGAGCAGTTCTTC.

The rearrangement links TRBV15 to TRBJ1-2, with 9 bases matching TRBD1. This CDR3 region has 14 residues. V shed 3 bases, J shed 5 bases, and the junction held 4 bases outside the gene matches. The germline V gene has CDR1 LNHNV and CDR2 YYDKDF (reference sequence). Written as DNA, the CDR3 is TGTGCCACCAGCAGGACGACAGGGGGATATGGCTACACCTTC. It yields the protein CATSRTTGGYGYTF.

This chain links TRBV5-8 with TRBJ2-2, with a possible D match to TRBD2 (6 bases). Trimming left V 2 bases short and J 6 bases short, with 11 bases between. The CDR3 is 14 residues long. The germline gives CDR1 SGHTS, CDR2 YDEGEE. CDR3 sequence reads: CASSLGLNSGELFF. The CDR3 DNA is TGTGCCAGCAGCTTAGGACTAAATTCCGGGGAGCTGTTTTTT.

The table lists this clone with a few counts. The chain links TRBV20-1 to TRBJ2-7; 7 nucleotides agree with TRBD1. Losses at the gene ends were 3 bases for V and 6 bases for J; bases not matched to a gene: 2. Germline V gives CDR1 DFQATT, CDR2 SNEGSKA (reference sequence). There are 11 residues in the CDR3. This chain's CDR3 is CSARTGREQYF. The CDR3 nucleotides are TGCAGTGCTAGGACAGGGCGCGAGCAGTACTTC.

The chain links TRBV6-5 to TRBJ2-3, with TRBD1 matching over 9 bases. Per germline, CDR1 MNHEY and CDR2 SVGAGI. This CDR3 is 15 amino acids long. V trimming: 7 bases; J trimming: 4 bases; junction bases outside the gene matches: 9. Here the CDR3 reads CASIRGQGGPDTQYF. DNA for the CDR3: TGTGCCAGCATACGGGGACAGGGAGGCCCAGATACGCAGTATTTT.

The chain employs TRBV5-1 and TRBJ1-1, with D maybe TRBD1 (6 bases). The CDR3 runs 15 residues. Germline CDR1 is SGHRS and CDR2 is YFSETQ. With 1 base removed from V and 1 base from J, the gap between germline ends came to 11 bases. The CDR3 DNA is TGCGCCAGCAGCTTGTTGACAGGTCGGAACACTGAAGCTTTCTTT. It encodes CASSLLTGRNTEAFF.

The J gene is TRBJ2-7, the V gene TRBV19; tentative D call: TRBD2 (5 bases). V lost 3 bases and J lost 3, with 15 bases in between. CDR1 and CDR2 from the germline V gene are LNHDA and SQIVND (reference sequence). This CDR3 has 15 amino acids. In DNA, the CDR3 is TGTGCCAGTAGTATCCGGATTCGGGGATTCTACGAGCAGTACTTC. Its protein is CASSIRIRGFYEQYF.

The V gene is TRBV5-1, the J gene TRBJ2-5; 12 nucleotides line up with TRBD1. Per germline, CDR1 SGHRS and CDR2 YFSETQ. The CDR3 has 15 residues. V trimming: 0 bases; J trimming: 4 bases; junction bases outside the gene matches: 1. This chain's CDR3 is CASSLGDRGRETQYF. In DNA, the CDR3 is TGCGCCAGCAGCTTGGGGGACAGGGGGCGAGAGACCCAGTACTTC.

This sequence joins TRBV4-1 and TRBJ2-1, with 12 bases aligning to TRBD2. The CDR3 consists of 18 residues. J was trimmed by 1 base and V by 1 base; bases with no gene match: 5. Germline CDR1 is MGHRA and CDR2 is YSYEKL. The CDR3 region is CASSQALAGGPSYNEQFF. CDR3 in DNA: TGCGCCAGCAGCCAAGCGCTAGCGGGAGGGCCTTCCTACAATGAGCAGTTCTTC.

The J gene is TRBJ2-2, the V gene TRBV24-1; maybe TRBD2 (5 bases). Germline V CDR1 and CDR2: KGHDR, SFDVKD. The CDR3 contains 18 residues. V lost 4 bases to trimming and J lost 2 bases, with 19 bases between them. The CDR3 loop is CATSDPTYGVGNTGELFF. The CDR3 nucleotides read TGTGCCACCAGTGACCCTACTTACGGGGTGGGTAACACCGGGGAGCTGTTTTTT.

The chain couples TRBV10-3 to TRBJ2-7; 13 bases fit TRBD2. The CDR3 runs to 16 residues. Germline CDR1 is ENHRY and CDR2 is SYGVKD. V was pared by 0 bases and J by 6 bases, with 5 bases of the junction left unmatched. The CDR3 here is CAISESRLAGGLEQYF. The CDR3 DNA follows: TGTGCCATCAGTGAGTCGCGACTAGCGGGAGGTCTCGAGCAGTACTTC.

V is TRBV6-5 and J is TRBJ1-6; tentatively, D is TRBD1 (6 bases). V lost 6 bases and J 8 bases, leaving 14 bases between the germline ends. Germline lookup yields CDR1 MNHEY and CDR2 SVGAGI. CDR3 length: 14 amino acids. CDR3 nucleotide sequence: TGTGCCAGCAGGATGGGACACTCGGATTCACCCCTCCACTTT. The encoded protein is CASRMGHSDSPLHF.

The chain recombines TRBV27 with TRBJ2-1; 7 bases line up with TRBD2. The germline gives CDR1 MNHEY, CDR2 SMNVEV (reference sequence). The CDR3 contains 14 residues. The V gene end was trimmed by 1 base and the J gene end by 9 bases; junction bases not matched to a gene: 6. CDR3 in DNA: TGTGCCAGCAGTTTATATGGCGGGAGCGGTGAGCAGTTCTTC. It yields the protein CASSLYGGSGEQFF.